One and the same sample provided the 10 T cell receptor beta chains below, sequenced in a study of cytomegalovirus exposure and HLA in healthy donors. It was with 60 Vbeta and 13 Jbeta primers that the PCR ran. The method was immunoSEQ multiplex PCR; TCRdb's version includes in-frame clones alone and lacks a portion of them. The table includes 84,000 or so clones, roughly 80% detected once. The sample taken for sequencing was PBMCs. These receptors originate from a human donor in good health.

V gene TRBV18 combines with J gene TRBJ1-6, with TRBD1 as a possible D gene (6 bases). CDR1 and CDR2 from the germline V gene are KGHSH and LQKENI. The germline V and J ends were trimmed by 2 bases and 8 bases, with 7 bases remaining between them. This CDR3 contains 13 residues. CDR3 coding DNA: TGTGCCAGCTCACCATCAGGGGATTCACCCCTCCACTTT. Amino acids: CASSPSGDSPLHF.

The chain combines TRBV5-1 with TRBJ2-1; a possible D gene is TRBD1 (6 bases). The CDR3 sequence is 15 residues long. Germline CDR1 SGHRS, CDR2 YFSETQ. V lost 0 bases and J lost 7, with 14 bases in between. CDR3 amino acids: CASSLGTVVGNEQFF. CDR3 nucleotides: TGCGCCAGCAGCTTGGGGACAGTCGTTGGAAATGAGCAGTTCTTC.

The rearrangement links TRBV19 to TRBJ1-1, with D perhaps matching TRBD1 (6 bases). Germline-derived CDR1 and CDR2 are LNHDA and SQIVND (reference sequence). The CDR3 is made up of 14 amino acids. Deletions cut 4 bases from V and 4 bases from J, with 13 bases between. CDR3 region: CASSNQGGGTEAFF. The CDR3 nucleotides read TGTGCCAGTAGTAACCAGGGAGGGGGCACTGAAGCTTTCTTT.

This sequence joins TRBV10-3 and TRBJ1-5; 10 bases match TRBD1. CDR1 is ENHRY, CDR2 SYGVKD, per germline. The CDR3 has 15 residues. Losses at the gene ends were 2 bases for V and 6 bases for J; bases not matched to a gene: 4. CDR3 residues: CAISEDRGLVQPQHF. The CDR3 DNA sequence: TGTGCCATCAGTGAGGACAGGGGGCTGGTTCAGCCCCAGCATTTT.

The gene calls are TRBV5-1 and TRBJ1-1; possible D gene TRBD1, 6 bases. Germline V gives CDR1 SGHRS, CDR2 YFSETQ. The V and J ends lost 0 bases and 4 bases respectively, with 13 bases between them. The CDR3 sequence is 15 residues long. CDR3 nucleotide sequence: TGCGCCAGCAGCTTGGCCGCACAGGGAAGCACTGAAGCTTTCTTT. Encoded protein: CASSLAAQGSTEAFF.

V and J are TRBV5-1 and TRBJ1-2; D is undetermined. In germline, CDR1 is SGHRS, CDR2 YFSETQ. V was clipped by 0 bases and J by 0 bases, with 3 bases between them. This CDR3 spans 13 amino acids. This CDR3 is CASSLVSNYGYTF. DNA of the CDR3: TGCGCCAGCAGCTTGGTCTCTAACTATGGCTACACCTTC.

About this clone: In the same sample, other DNA sequences code for this CDR3. The chain has TRBV6-5 and TRBJ1-1; 7 positions agree with TRBD1. The CDR3 is made up of 13 amino acids. CDR1 and CDR2 from the germline V gene are MNHEY and SVGAGI. V dropped 9 bases and J dropped 0; count of bases not matched to a gene: 4. The DNA of the CDR3 is TGTGCCAGTAGACAGGGAATGAACACTGAAGCTTTCTTT. It codes for CASRQGMNTEAFF.

V is TRBV6-4 and J is TRBJ1-1; D unresolved. The CDR3 covers 12 residues. The V end was cut by 3 bases, the J end by 1 base, with 3 bases between. Germline-derived CDR1 and CDR2 are MRHNA and SNTAGT. In DNA, the CDR3 is TGTGCCAGCAGTGAACAGAACACTGAAGCTTTCTTT. This codes for CASSEQNTEAFF.

For the CDR3, the DNA is TGTGCCTGGAGCCGACGAGGTGGCAGCTCCTATAATTCACCCCTCCACTTT. It encodes CAWSRRGGSSYNSPLHF. The V call is TRBV30, the J call TRBJ1-6; no reliable D call. V was pared by 3 bases and J by 0 bases, with 15 bases between. Germline V gene sequence: CDR1 GTSNPN, CDR2 SVGIG (reference sequence). The length of the CDR3 is 17 residues.

This chain connects TRBV6-6 to TRBJ2-7, with 9 bases fitting TRBD1. The V segment lost 9 bases and the J segment 3 bases; nucleotides outside the gene matches: 9. Germline V gene lookup returns CDR1 MNHNY and CDR2 SVGAGI (reference sequence). CDR3 length: 14 residues. Here the CDR3 reads CASRSGQGVYEQYF. The CDR3 bases are TGTGCCAGTCGGTCGGGACAGGGAGTCTACGAGCAGTACTTC.